A single TCR beta chain is shown here with its context. The data stem from a study of STAT5B mutations in CD4+ large granular lymphocyte leukemia. Repertoires were generated with immunoSEQ multiplex PCR, while TCRdb's copy carries only in-frame clones and drops some. Seen here are 25,000 to 30,000 clones, around 80% observed once, and the top ten hold about 6%. The CDR3 consists of 15 residues. The germline V and J ends were trimmed by 5 bases and 11 bases, with 24 bases remaining between them. Germline values: CDR1 MDHEN, CDR2 SYDVKM. Sequenced input: CD4+ T cells from blood buffy coats. The TCR originated in a human donor in good health. The chain carries TRBV28 and TRBJ1-1; D is ambiguous. The CDR3 DNA follows: TGTGCCAGCAGTCCCCCGCGGGTCGCCGCGTCGGGCGCTTTCTTT. Protein product: CASSPPRVAASGAFF.